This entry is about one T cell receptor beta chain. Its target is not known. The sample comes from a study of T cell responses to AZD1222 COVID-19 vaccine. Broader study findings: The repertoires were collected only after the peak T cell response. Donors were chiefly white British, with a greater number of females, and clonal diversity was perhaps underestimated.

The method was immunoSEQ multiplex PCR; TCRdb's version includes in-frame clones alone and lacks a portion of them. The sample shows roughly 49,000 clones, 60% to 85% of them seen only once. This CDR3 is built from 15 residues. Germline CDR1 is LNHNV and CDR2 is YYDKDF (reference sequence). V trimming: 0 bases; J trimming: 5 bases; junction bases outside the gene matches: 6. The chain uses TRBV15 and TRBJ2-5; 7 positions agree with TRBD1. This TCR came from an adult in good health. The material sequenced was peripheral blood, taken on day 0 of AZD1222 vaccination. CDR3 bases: TGTGCCACCAGCAGAGATTACAGGGGTCAGGAGACCCAGTACTTC. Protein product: CATSRDYRGQETQYF.